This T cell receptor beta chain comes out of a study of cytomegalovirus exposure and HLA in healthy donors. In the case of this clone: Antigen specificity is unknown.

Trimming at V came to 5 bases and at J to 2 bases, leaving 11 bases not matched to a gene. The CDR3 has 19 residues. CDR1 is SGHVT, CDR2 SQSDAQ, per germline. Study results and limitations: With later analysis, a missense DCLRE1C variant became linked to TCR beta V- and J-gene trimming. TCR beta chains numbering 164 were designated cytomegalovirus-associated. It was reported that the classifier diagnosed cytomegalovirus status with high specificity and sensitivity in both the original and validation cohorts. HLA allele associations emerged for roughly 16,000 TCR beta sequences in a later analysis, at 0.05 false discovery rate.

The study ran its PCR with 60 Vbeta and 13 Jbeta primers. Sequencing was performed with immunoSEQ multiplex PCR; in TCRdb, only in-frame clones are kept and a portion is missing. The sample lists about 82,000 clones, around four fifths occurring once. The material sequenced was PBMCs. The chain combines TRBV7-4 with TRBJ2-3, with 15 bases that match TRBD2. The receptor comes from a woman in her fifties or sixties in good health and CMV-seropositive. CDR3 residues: CASSARTSGRAGYTDTQYF. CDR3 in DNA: TGTGCCAGCAGCGCACGGACTAGCGGGAGGGCCGGATACACAGATACGCAGTATTTT.